A selection of T cell receptor beta chains follows, all from one sample in a study of blood T cell repertoires in COVID-19. Profiling relied on immunoSEQ multiplex PCR, and the TCRdb table lists in-frame clones only, not all of them. Among some 210,000 clones listed, 83% were seen once. The sample comprised peripheral blood. The receptors originated from a man aged 50-59 years with active or convalescent COVID-19. Both conserved end residues are trimmed from each CDR3. A D gene is named only where the DNA matches it firmly.

v_call	d_call	j_call	cdr3_aa
TRBV5-1	NA	TRBJ2-5	ASSLNRGETQY
TRBV30	NA	TRBJ1-2	AWSPTRAEGYT
TRBV6-5	TRBD2	TRBJ2-3	ATKRESSTDTQY
TRBV5-1	NA	TRBJ2-2	ASSLGGGLNTGELF
TRBV9	NA	TRBJ2-7	ASSVGTGEAREQY
TRBV6-6	TRBD1	TRBJ1-5	ASSYFDRGNQPQH
TRBV20-1	TRBD1	TRBJ1-6	SASNEQGNSPLH
TRBV10-3	NA	TRBJ2-4	AISEGVPKNIQY
TRBV10-3	TRBD1	TRBJ1-6	AINEDRGSNSPLH
TRBV19	NA	TRBJ2-1	ASSIVANNEQF
TRBV28	TRBD2	TRBJ2-7	ASSLFGRMGGASYEQY
TRBV5-4	NA	TRBJ1-3	ASSTGTRPGNTIY